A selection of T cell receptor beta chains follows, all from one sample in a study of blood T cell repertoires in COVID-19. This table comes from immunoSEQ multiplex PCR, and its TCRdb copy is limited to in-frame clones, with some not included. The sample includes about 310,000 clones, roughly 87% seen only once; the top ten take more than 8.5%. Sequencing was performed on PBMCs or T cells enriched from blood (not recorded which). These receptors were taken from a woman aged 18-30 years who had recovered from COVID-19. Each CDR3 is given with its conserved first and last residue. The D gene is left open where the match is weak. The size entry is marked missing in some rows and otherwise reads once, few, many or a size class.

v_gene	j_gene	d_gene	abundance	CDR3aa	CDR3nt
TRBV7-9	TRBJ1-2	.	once	CASSLNRPPLSGGYTF	TGTGCCAGCAGCTTAAATCGGCCGCCGCTATCGGGTGGCTACACCTTC
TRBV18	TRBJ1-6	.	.	CASSRTVYGGSPLHF	TGTGCCAGCTCACGGACAGTCTACGGAGGTTCACCCCTCCACTTT
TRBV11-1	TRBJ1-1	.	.	CASSLGTDFMNTEAFF	TGTGCCAGCAGCTTGGGCACAGATTTCATGAACACTGAAGCTTTCTTT
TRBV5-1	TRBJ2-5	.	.	CASSLGSSTAHLETQYF	TGCGCCAGCAGCTTAGGGAGTAGTACGGCACATTTAGAGACCCAGTACTTC
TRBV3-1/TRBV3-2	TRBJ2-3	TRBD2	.	CASSHRLASDTQYF	TGTGCCAGCAGCCACCGACTAGCGTCGGATACGCAGTATTTT
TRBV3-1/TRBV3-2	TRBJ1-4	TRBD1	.	CASSQGRGQPSEKLFF	TGTGCCAGCAGCCAGGGTAGGGGGCAGCCAAGCGAAAAACTGTTTTTT
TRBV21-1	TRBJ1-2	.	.	CASSKVYGTYGYTF	TGTGCCAGCAGCAAAGTTTACGGTACCTATGGCTACACCTTC
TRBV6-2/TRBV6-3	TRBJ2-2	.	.	CASSYLNRVTGELFF	TGTGCCAGCAGTTACTTAAACAGGGTCACCGGGGAGCTGTTTTTT
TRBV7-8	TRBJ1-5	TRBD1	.	CASSYSRGSQPQHF	TGTGCCAGCAGCTACAGCAGGGGGAGTCAGCCCCAGCATTTT
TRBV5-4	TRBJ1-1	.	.	CASSLYFQGEAFF	TGTGCCAGCAGCTTGTATTTCCAGGGTGAAGCTTTCTTT
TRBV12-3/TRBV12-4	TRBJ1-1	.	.	CASKVGGNTEAFF	TGTGCCAGCAAGGTCGGAGGGAACACTGAAGCTTTCTTT
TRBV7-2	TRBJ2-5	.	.	CASSLIAPGETQYF	TGTGCCAGCAGCTTAATAGCGCCCGGAGAGACCCAGTACTTC
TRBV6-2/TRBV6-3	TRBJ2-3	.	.	CASSGGSYAADTQYF	TGTGCCAGCAGTGGGGGCTCCTACGCGGCAGATACGCAGTATTTT
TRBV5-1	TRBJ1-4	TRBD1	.	CASSSGQGPEKLFF	TGCGCCAGCAGCTCGGGACAGGGTCCCGAAAAACTGTTTTTT
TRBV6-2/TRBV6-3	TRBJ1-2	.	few	CASSYRGLNYGYTF	TGTGCCAGCAGTTACAGGGGACTGAACTATGGCTACACCTTC
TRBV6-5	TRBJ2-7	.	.	CASSYSRETYYEQYF	TGTGCCAGCAGTTACTCGAGGGAGACTTACTACGAGCAGTACTTC
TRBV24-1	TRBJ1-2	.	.	CATSDGGLGTAYGYTF	TGTGCCACCAGTGATGGGGGTTTGGGGACTGCTTATGGCTACACCTTC
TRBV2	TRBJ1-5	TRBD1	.	CASSEMAPGGQPQHF	TGTGCCAGCAGTGAAATGGCGCCAGGGGGTCAGCCCCAGCATTTT
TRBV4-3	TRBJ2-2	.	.	CASSQENHGGFNTGELFF	TGCGCCAGCAGCCAAGAGAACCACGGGGGTTTCAACACCGGGGAGCTGTTTTTT
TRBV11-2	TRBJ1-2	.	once	CASSPFRGNYGYTF	TGTGCCAGCAGCCCTTTCCGGGGGAACTATGGCTACACCTTC
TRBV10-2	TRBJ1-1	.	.	CASSESQNTEAFF	TGCGCCAGCAGTGAGTCACAGAACACTGAAGCTTTCTTT
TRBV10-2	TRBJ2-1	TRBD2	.	CATSGSLGNEQFF	TGCGCCACTAGCGGGAGTCTTGGCAATGAGCAGTTCTTC
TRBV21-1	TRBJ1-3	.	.	CASSPLPGLGPGNTIYF	TGTGCCAGCAGCCCGCTCCCAGGGTTGGGCCCTGGAAACACCATATATTTT
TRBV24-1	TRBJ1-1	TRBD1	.	CATSDSGRGDTEAFF	TGTGCCACCAGTGATTCGGGCAGGGGGGACACTGAAGCTTTCTTT
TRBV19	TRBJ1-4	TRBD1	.	CASSGQTGGFEKLFF	TGTGCCAGTAGTGGCCAGACAGGGGGCTTTGAAAAACTGTTTTTT
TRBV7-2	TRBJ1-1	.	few	CASRSTPVGTEAFF	TGTGCCAGCAGATCGACACCAGTGGGCACTGAAGCTTTCTTT
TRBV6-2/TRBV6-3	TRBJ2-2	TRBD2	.	CASSYGTSGLPNTGELFF	TGTGCCAGCAGTTACGGGACTAGCGGTCTCCCGAACACCGGGGAGCTGTTTTTT
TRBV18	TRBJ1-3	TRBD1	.	CASSPPGQRSENTIYF	TGTGCCAGCTCACCGCCGGGACAGCGGTCGGAGAACACCATATATTTT
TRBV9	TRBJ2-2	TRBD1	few	CASSGTGSRTGELFF	TGTGCCAGCAGCGGGACAGGGTCGAGAACCGGGGAGCTGTTTTTT
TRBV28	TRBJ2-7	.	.	CASSSLVAVSYEQYF	TGTGCCAGCAGTTCTCTCGTGGCGGTATCCTACGAGCAGTACTTC
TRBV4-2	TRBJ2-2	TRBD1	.	CASSQAGTGETGELFF	TGTGCCAGCAGCCAGGCCGGGACAGGGGAAACCGGGGAGCTGTTTTTT
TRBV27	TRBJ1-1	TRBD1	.	CASSLRDRASSEAFF	TGTGCCAGCAGTTTACGTGACAGGGCATCCTCTGAAGCTTTCTTT
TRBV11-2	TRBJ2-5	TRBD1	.	CASSKNRRGPREETQYF	TGTGCCAGCAGCAAAAATCGCAGGGGGCCAAGGGAAGAGACCCAGTACTTC
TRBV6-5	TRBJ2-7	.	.	CASSYNNRVSYEQYF	TGTGCCAGCAGTTACAACAACCGGGTCTCCTACGAGCAGTACTTC
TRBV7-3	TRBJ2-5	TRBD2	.	CASSPTSGQETQYF	TGTGCCAGCAGCCCGACTAGCGGACAAGAGACCCAGTACTTC
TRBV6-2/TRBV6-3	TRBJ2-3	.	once	CASSYSSETDTQYF	TGTGCCAGCAGTTACTCGTCAGAAACAGATACGCAGTATTTT
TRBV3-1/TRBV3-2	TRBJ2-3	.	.	CASSNGGGPTNTQYF	TGTGCCAGCAGCAACGGCGGGGGCCCTACTAATACGCAGTATTTT
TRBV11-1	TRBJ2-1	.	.	CASSTGGSYNEQFF	TGTGCCAGCAGCACTGGGGGGTCCTACAATGAGCAGTTCTTC
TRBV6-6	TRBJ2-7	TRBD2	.	CASSPGLTSLPHF	TGTGCCAGCAGCCCCGGACTGACTAGCTTGCCGCACTTC
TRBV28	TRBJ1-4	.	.	CAIAGGEKLFF	TGTGCGATAGCGGGCGGTGAAAAACTGTTTTTT
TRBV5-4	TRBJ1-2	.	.	CASSLETVLNYGYTF	TGTGCCAGCAGCTTGGAGACAGTTCTTAACTATGGCTACACCTTC
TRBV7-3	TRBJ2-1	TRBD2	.	CASSLAGGPYNEQFF	TGTGCCAGCAGCCTAGCGGGAGGGCCCTACAATGAGCAGTTCTTC
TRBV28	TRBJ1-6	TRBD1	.	CASTKTGSNSPLHF	TGTGCCAGCACCAAGACAGGGTCAAATTCACCCCTCCACTTT
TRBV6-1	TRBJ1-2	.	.	CASSRGGGEGYGYTF	TGTGCCAGCAGTCGCGGGGGGGGCGAGGGCTATGGCTACACCTTC
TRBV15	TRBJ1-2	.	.	CATRPVQADWRGYTF	TGTGCCACACGGCCCGTACAGGCTGACTGGCGTGGCTACACCTTC
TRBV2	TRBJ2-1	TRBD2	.	CASSEERSISGSVYNEQFF	TGTGCCAGCAGTGAAGAACGATCGATCAGCGGGAGCGTATACAATGAGCAGTTCTTC
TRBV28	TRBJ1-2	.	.	CASSFTRGYTF	TGTGCCAGCAGTTTTACACGAGGGTACACCTTC
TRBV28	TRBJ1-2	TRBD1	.	CASSFSPDRDYGYTF	TGTGCCAGCAGTTTTTCCCCCGACAGGGACTATGGCTACACCTTC
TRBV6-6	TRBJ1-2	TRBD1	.	CASSHLRVKTGGFNYGYTF	TGTGCCAGCAGTCATCTCCGGGTCAAAACAGGGGGGTTTAACTATGGCTACACCTTC